This is a list of T cell receptor beta chains from one sample in a study of T cells in Graves' hyperthyroidism and ophthalmopathy. TCRdb reprocessed the multiplex PCR reads with MiXCR, giving one entry per CDR3 protein. The repertoire holds about 560,000 distinct CDR3 sequences, with around 16% as singletons. The specimen was blood. Receptors were obtained from a woman aged 25 to 39 with Graves' hyperthyroidism. Both conserved end residues are part of each CDR3. D genes are given only for firm matches. For some rows the clone size is stated as once, few or many, or as a class when expanded; others skip it.

size: NA; V: TRBV18; length: 13; J: TRBJ2-1; D: NA; CDR3: CASSPSTVSEQFF; DNA: TGTGCCAGCTCACCCTCCACCGTTTCGGAGCAGTTCTTC
size: NA; V: TRBV10-2; length: 14; J: TRBJ2-1; D: TRBD2; CDR3: CASNAGLAGNEQFF; DNA: TGCGCCAGCAACGCCGGACTAGCGGGGAATGAGCAGTTCTTC
size: many; V: TRBV12-3/TRBV12-4; length: 14; J: TRBJ1-5; D: NA; CDR3: CASSIDGSNQPQHF; DNA: TGTGCCAGCAGTATAGACGGTAGCAATCAGCCCCAGCATTTT
size: many; V: TRBV4-1; length: 13; J: TRBJ2-7; D: TRBD2; CDR3: CASRGLAGDEQYF; DNA: TGCGCCAGCAGGGGGCTAGCGGGAGACGAGCAGTACTTC
size: few; V: TRBV7-9; length: 12; J: TRBJ1-2; D: NA; CDR3: CASRRQAYGYTF; DNA: TGTGCCAGCAGACGACAAGCCTATGGCTACACCTTC
size: many; V: TRBV3-1; length: 13; J: TRBJ2-5; D: NA; CDR3: CASSHIRQETQYF; DNA: TGTGCCAGCAGCCATATCAGGCAAGAGACCCAGTACTTC
size: NA; V: TRBV9; length: 14; J: TRBJ1-1; D: NA; CDR3: CASSVDPRGTEAFF; DNA: TGTGCCAGCAGCGTCGACCCCAGGGGTACTGAAGCTTTCTTT
size: many; V: TRBV5-1; length: 16; J: TRBJ2-3; D: TRBD2; CDR3: CASSLVVAGGTDTQYF; DNA: TGCGCCAGCAGCTTGGTGGTAGCGGGAGGCACAGATACGCAGTATTTT
size: few; V: TRBV13; length: 16; J: TRBJ2-1; D: TRBD2; CDR3: CASSSTGSGNYNEQFF; DNA: TGTGCCAGCAGCTCGACGGGTAGCGGGAACTACAATGAGCAGTTCTTC
size: many; V: TRBV12-3/TRBV12-4; length: 15; J: TRBJ2-1; D: TRBD1; CDR3: CASSFRDRVYNEQFF; DNA: TGTGCCAGCAGTTTTAGGGACAGGGTCTACAATGAGCAGTTCTTC
size: NA; V: TRBV7-2; length: 14; J: TRBJ2-7; D: TRBD1; CDR3: CASSLATGGGEQYF; DNA: TGTGCCAGCAGCTTAGCGACAGGGGGAGGCGAGCAGTACTTC
size: few; V: TRBV10-1; length: 16; J: TRBJ2-5; D: TRBD2; CDR3: CASSGTAAGGQETQYF; DNA: TGCGCCAGCAGTGGCACAGCAGCGGGAGGCCAAGAGACCCAGTACTTC
size: few; V: TRBV10-3; length: 17; J: TRBJ2-6; D: TRBD2; CDR3: CAISASGGPRGANVLTF; DNA: TGTGCCATCTCGGCTAGCGGAGGGCCAAGGGGGGCCAACGTCCTGACTTTC
size: many; V: TRBV30; length: 13; J: TRBJ1-1; D: NA; CDR3: CAWSVVEGTEAFF; DNA: TGTGCCTGGAGTGTTGTGGAAGGCACTGAAGCTTTCTTT
size: NA; V: TRBV20-1; length: 16; J: TRBJ2-1; D: TRBD2; CDR3: CSARALAGGLMDEQFF; DNA: TGCAGTGCTAGAGCCCTAGCGGGAGGGCTTATGGATGAGCAGTTCTTC
size: NA; V: TRBV10-1; length: 14; J: TRBJ2-2; D: NA; CDR3: CASSESRLTGELFF; DNA: TGCGCCAGCAGTGAGTCCAGATTAACCGGGGAGCTGTTTTTT
size: few; V: TRBV29-1; length: 14; J: TRBJ2-1; D: TRBD2; CDR3: CSVGAGGVYNEQFF; DNA: TGCAGCGTTGGAGCGGGAGGGGTCTACAATGAGCAGTTCTTC
size: few; V: TRBV6-6; length: 14; J: TRBJ2-7; D: NA; CDR3: CASSYLGESDEQYF; DNA: TGTGCCAGCAGTTACTTGGGAGAATCGGACGAGCAGTACTTC
size: many; V: TRBV28; length: 14; J: TRBJ1-1; D: NA; CDR3: CASSSRTPYAEAFF; DNA: TGTGCCAGCAGTTCTCGGACACCTTACGCTGAAGCTTTCTTT
size: NA; V: TRBV30; length: 14; J: TRBJ2-1; D: NA; CDR3: CAWEPGSSYNEQFF; DNA: TGTGCCTGGGAGCCGGGGTCCTCCTACAATGAGCAGTTCTTC
size: few; V: TRBV7-3; length: 17; J: TRBJ2-1; D: TRBD2; CDR3: CASSKGLAGGGDDEQFF; DNA: TGTGCCAGCAGCAAAGGACTAGCGGGAGGTGGAGATGATGAGCAGTTCTTC
size: many; V: TRBV5-1; length: 15; J: TRBJ2-7; D: TRBD2; CDR3: CASSLVREGGYEQYF; DNA: TGCGCCAGCAGCTTGGTGCGGGAGGGCGGCTACGAGCAGTACTTC
size: few; V: TRBV20-1; length: 12; J: TRBJ1-1; D: NA; CDR3: CSAKQGGTEAFF; DNA: TGCAGTGCTAAACAGGGAGGAACTGAAGCTTTCTTT
size: many; V: TRBV7-2; length: 13; J: TRBJ1-1; D: NA; CDR3: CASSLGANVEAFF; DNA: TGTGCCAGCAGCTTAGGGGCCAATGTCGAAGCTTTCTTT
size: many; V: TRBV27; length: 15; J: TRBJ2-5; D: NA; CDR3: CASSSVGAGEETQYF; DNA: TGTGCCAGCAGCTCAGTGGGGGCGGGAGAAGAGACCCAGTACTTC
size: few; V: TRBV28; length: 13; J: TRBJ1-2; D: NA; CDR3: CASNNRVSYGYTF; DNA: TGTGCCAGCAACAACAGGGTTAGCTATGGCTACACCTTC
size: few; V: TRBV10-3; length: 13; J: TRBJ1-4; D: NA; CDR3: CAISEQDGEKLFF; DNA: TGTGCCATCAGTGAACAGGATGGGGAAAAACTGTTTTTT
size: many; V: TRBV20-1; length: 13; J: TRBJ2-3; D: TRBD2; CDR3: CSSGTRGTDTQYF; DNA: TGCAGTTCCGGGACTAGAGGGACAGATACGCAGTATTTT
size: many; V: TRBV3-1; length: 19; J: TRBJ2-1; D: TRBD2; CDR3: CASSRRAGGDLKSYNEQFF; DNA: TGTGCCAGCAGCCGAAGAGCGGGAGGGGACCTAAAGTCCTACAATGAGCAGTTCTTC
size: many; V: TRBV7-2; length: 14; J: TRBJ2-1; D: NA; CDR3: CASSLVALAPEQFF; DNA: TGTGCCAGCAGCTTAGTGGCCCTGGCACCCGAGCAGTTCTTC
size: many; V: TRBV6-1; length: 11; J: TRBJ2-1; D: NA; CDR3: CASSEGPEQFF; DNA: TGTGCCAGCAGTGAAGGCCCTGAGCAGTTCTTC
size: NA; V: TRBV18; length: 16; J: TRBJ1-3; D: NA; CDR3: CASSPLGRLSGNTIYF; DNA: TGTGCCAGCTCACCACTGGGACGGCTCTCTGGAAACACCATATATTTT
size: few; V: TRBV20-1; length: 15; J: TRBJ1-4; D: TRBD1; CDR3: CSARTAYRGDEKLFF; DNA: TGCAGTGCTAGGACGGCGTACAGGGGTGACGAAAAACTGTTTTTT
size: many; V: TRBV9; length: 14; J: TRBJ2-2; D: NA; CDR3: CASSVGGNTGELFF; DNA: TGTGCCAGCAGCGTAGGCGGGAACACCGGGGAGCTGTTTTTT
size: few; V: TRBV5-1; length: 13; J: TRBJ2-3; D: NA; CDR3: CATASGSTDTQYF; DNA: TGCGCCACGGCAAGCGGGAGCACAGATACGCAGTATTTT
size: many; V: TRBV5-1; length: 15; J: TRBJ2-1; D: NA; CDR3: CASSLRAASYNEQFF; DNA: TGCGCCAGCAGCTTGAGAGCGGCTTCCTACAATGAGCAGTTCTTC
size: few; V: TRBV12-3/TRBV12-4; length: 15; J: TRBJ2-2; D: NA; CDR3: CASNPRPGVAGELFF; DNA: TGTGCCAGCAACCCACGTCCGGGGGTCGCCGGGGAGCTGTTTTTT
size: few; V: TRBV11-2; length: 15; J: TRBJ1-2; D: TRBD1; CDR3: CASSPRTGGNYGYTF; DNA: TGTGCCAGCAGCCCAAGGACAGGGGGCAACTATGGCTACACCTTC
size: many; V: TRBV2; length: 15; J: TRBJ2-2; D: NA; CDR3: CASSPDGENTGELFF; DNA: TGTGCCAGCAGCCCGGACGGTGAGAACACCGGGGAGCTGTTTTTT
size: NA; V: TRBV20-1; length: 14; J: TRBJ1-1; D: NA; CDR3: CSASESHRYTEAFF; DNA: TGCAGTGCTAGTGAGTCCCATCGGTACACTGAAGCTTTCTTT
size: many; V: TRBV13; length: 14; J: TRBJ2-3; D: NA; CDR3: CASSLGTNTDTQYF; DNA: TGTGCCAGCAGCTTAGGAACAAACACAGATACGCAGTATTTT
size: few; V: TRBV6-6; length: 15; J: TRBJ1-2; D: TRBD1; CDR3: CASSYAQGASYGYTF; DNA: TGTGCCAGCAGTTACGCACAGGGGGCATCGTATGGCTACACCTTC
size: NA; V: TRBV6-2/TRBV6-3; length: 14; J: TRBJ2-3; D: NA; CDR3: CASSTDRPQDTQYF; DNA: TGTGCCAGCAGTACGGACAGACCACAAGATACGCAGTATTTT
size: few; V: TRBV6-1; length: 14; J: TRBJ2-1; D: TRBD1; CDR3: CASSPRTGTFEQFF; DNA: TGTGCCAGCAGTCCGAGGACAGGGACGTTTGAGCAGTTCTTC
size: NA; V: TRBV20-1; length: 15; J: TRBJ2-1; D: TRBD2; CDR3: CSAETSGFSYNEQFF; DNA: TGCAGTGCAGAGACTAGCGGGTTCTCCTACAATGAGCAGTTCTTC
size: many; V: TRBV5-1; length: 16; J: TRBJ2-1; D: NA; CDR3: CASTAPRGSPYNEQFF; DNA: TGCGCCAGCACCGCACCGCGGGGATCACCCTACAATGAGCAGTTCTTC
size: few; V: TRBV5-1; length: 15; J: TRBJ2-3; D: NA; CDR3: CASSLNSPSTDTQYF; DNA: TGCGCCAGCAGCTTGAACAGCCCTAGCACAGATACGCAGTATTTT
size: NA; V: TRBV9; length: 15; J: TRBJ1-2; D: NA; CDR3: CASSVVRDPHYGYTF; DNA: TGTGCCAGCAGCGTAGTAAGGGACCCTCACTATGGCTACACCTTC
size: few; V: TRBV6-1; length: 14; J: TRBJ2-1; D: NA; CDR3: CASSNGLARGEQFF; DNA: TGTGCCAGCAGCAACGGCCTAGCGAGGGGTGAGCAGTTCTTC
size: few; V: TRBV3-1; length: 16; J: TRBJ2-1; D: TRBD1; CDR3: CASSPRDSPFYNEQFF; DNA: TGTGCCAGCAGCCCCCGGGACAGCCCGTTCTACAATGAGCAGTTCTTC
size: once; V: TRBV7-9; length: 15; J: TRBJ2-3; D: NA; CDR3: CASSSQGSSTDTQYF; DNA: TGTGCCAGCAGTTCTCAGGGGTCTAGCACAGATACGCAGTATTTT
size: many; V: TRBV11-2; length: 12; J: TRBJ2-1; D: NA; CDR3: CASSLQGYEQFF; DNA: TGTGCCAGCAGCTTACAAGGGTATGAGCAGTTCTTC
size: NA; V: TRBV10-3; length: 11; J: TRBJ2-3; D: NA; CDR3: CAIRDTDTQYF; DNA: TGTGCCATCAGGGATACAGATACGCAGTATTTT
size: many; V: TRBV7-6; length: 12; J: TRBJ2-1; D: NA; CDR3: CASSLVGDEQFF; DNA: TGTGCCAGCAGCTTAGTTGGAGATGAGCAGTTCTTC
size: many; V: TRBV5-5; length: 13; J: TRBJ1-1; D: NA; CDR3: CASIQNLNTEAFF; DNA: TGTGCCAGCATACAAAATTTGAACACTGAAGCTTTCTTT
size: many; V: TRBV11-2; length: 15; J: TRBJ1-2; D: TRBD1; CDR3: CASSFGTVGREGYTF; DNA: TGTGCCAGCAGCTTCGGGACAGTAGGCAGGGAAGGCTACACCTTC
size: NA; V: TRBV29-1; length: 20; J: TRBJ2-2; D: TRBD2; CDR3: CSVSGTSGRPLGVNTGELFF; DNA: TGCAGCGTTTCCGGGACTAGCGGGAGGCCCCTCGGGGTTAACACCGGGGAGCTGTTTTTT
size: many; V: TRBV7-3; length: 14; J: TRBJ2-2; D: TRBD1; CDR3: CASTRTGLGGELFF; DNA: TGTGCCAGCACCCGGACAGGGTTGGGCGGGGAGCTGTTTTTT
size: NA; V: TRBV6-1; length: 14; J: TRBJ1-2; D: TRBD1; CDR3: CASSRSDRAYGYTF; DNA: TGTGCCAGCAGCCGATCAGACAGGGCCTATGGCTACACCTTC
size: many; V: TRBV7-2; length: 14; J: TRBJ2-5; D: NA; CDR3: CASSLGGQGETQYF; DNA: TGTGCCAGCAGCTTAGGGGGGCAGGGGGAGACCCAGTACTTC